Shown below are 5 T cell receptor beta chains from a single sample sequenced in a study of blood T cells in healthy people across ages. Primed by a sample-barcoded 5' primer and a J-beta primer mix, a second PCR proceeded for 7 to 11 cycles. TCRdb reprocessed the 5' RACE reads with MiXCR, giving one entry per CDR3 protein. Among some 1.4 million distinct CDR3 sequences, 42% were seen once, and the ten largest hold 7.9%. The sequenced sample was blood. These receptors were collected from a woman aged 18-35 years in good health.

This sequence joins TRBV6-6 and TRBJ2-7; 7 bases line up with TRBD1. The CDR3 totals 14 residues. V dropped 7 bases and J dropped 0; count of bases not matched to a gene: 6. The germline gives CDR1 MNHNY, CDR2 SVGAGI (reference sequence). For the CDR3, the DNA is TGTGCCAGCACCCCGACAGGGAGCTCCTACGAGCAGTACTTC. The encoded protein is CASTPTGSSYEQYF.

In this sample, this clonotype turned up a few times. The chain carries TRBV12-3 or TRBV12-4 and TRBJ1-5; D might be TRBD1 (5 bases). CDR3 length equals 14 residues. The germline V and J ends were trimmed by 6 bases and 7 bases, with 16 bases remaining between them. This chain's CDR3 is CASRLGGDRQPQHF. The DNA of the CDR3 is TGTGCCAGCAGACTCGGGGGGGATCGACAGCCCCAGCATTTT.

V is TRBV6-5 and J is TRBJ1-2, with 9 bases identical to TRBD1. The length of the CDR3 is 17 residues. The ends lost 2 bases at V and 8 bases at J; junction bases unmatched: 15. Germline assignment: CDR1 MNHEY and CDR2 SVGAGI. In DNA, the CDR3 is TGTGCCAGCAGTTACGAGGGACAGGGAAAGGGGAGTCGGGGCTACACCTTC. Encoded protein: CASSYEGQGKGSRGYTF.

This clonotype was recorded a few times. This chain uses TRBV6-1 with TRBJ2-3; D is uncertain. This CDR3 comprises 16 residues. Germline-derived CDR1 and CDR2 are MNHNS and SASEGT. Trimming shortened V by 3 bases and J by 4 bases, and 17 bases separated the two germline ends. CDR3 amino acids: CASSDRGLAAPDTQYF. CDR3 DNA: TGTGCCAGCAGTGATCGTGGTCTCGCCGCCCCAGATACGCAGTATTTT.

The V and J genes are TRBV20-1 and TRBJ1-5, with D hard to call. Deletions cut 0 bases from V and 0 bases from J, with 6 bases between. The germline V gene has CDR1 DFQATT and CDR2 SNEGSKA (reference sequence). The CDR3 loop spans 14 amino acids. DNA for the CDR3: TGCAGTGCTAGAGATAGTTTTAGCAATCAGCCCCAGCATTTT. Its translation: CSARDSFSNQPQHF.